This TCR beta chain was documented in a study of blood T cell repertoires in COVID-19. At the level of the study: Sites in the United States, Italy and Spain provided acute and convalescent COVID-19 samples. PBMCs, B-cell-depleted T cells, or T cells provided the cDNA or gDNA that made up the material.

Original handling: It was from reference gene primer amplification that nucleated cell counts were estimated. TCRdb keeps only in-frame clones here, not all; method: immunoSEQ multiplex PCR. That table furnishes V, J and clone size, whereas the DNA furnished D and trimming. The sample consists of tens of thousands of clones, roughly 86% of them appearing once. There are 14 residues in the CDR3. V lost 7 bases and J lost 2; bases outside the gene matches: 8. Germline V gene sequence: CDR1 SGHNT, CDR2 YYREEE (reference sequence). The chain joins TRBV5-4 to TRBJ2-5; 7 bases fit TRBD1. The sequenced material came from peripheral blood. This TCR was recovered from a man aged 35 to 55 with acute or convalescent COVID-19. The DNA for the CDR3 is TGTGCCAGCCGGAAACCGGGACAGCAAGAGACCCAGTACTTC. Amino acids: CASRKPGQQETQYF.